This T cell receptor (beta chain) was documented in a study of cytomegalovirus exposure and HLA in healthy donors. The PCR employed 60 Vbeta primers together with 13 Jbeta primers. Profiled with immunoSEQ multiplex PCR; TCRdb holds only in-frame clones, not every one. Of about 120,000 clones listed, approximately 72% are singletons. CDR3 length equals 15 residues. The V and J ends lost 3 bases and 5 bases, in that order; junction bases with no gene match: 3. Germline values: CDR1 LGHNA, CDR2 YSLEER. The receptor's source is a man aged 18 to 29 in good health and CMV-seronegative. The chain recombines TRBV4-3 with TRBJ1-4, with 10 bases that match TRBD1. The sample consisted of PBMCs. The CDR3 protein is CASSQPGQGNEKLFF. The DNA for the CDR3 is TGCGCCAGCAGCCAGCCGGGACAGGGGAATGAAAAACTGTTTTTT.